The T cell receptor (beta chain) under discussion was sequenced for a study of OX40 agonist ivuxolimab in advanced cancers. Germline CDR1 reads ENHRY; CDR2 reads SYGVKD. V gave up 6 bases and J gave up 4 bases; unmatched junction bases: 17. The CDR3 is 18 residues long. In this sample, this clone turned up once. Repertoires were generated with immunoSEQ multiplex PCR, while TCRdb's copy carries only in-frame clones and drops some. The sample carries 16,000 or so clones, about 76% recorded once. J is TRBJ2-1 and V is TRBV10-3, with TRBD1 identical over 8 bases. The sequencing used CD4+ or CD8+ T cells sorted from blood, collected in a trial of the OX40 agonist ivuxolimab. The source is an adult with an advanced solid tumor such as melanoma, head and neck, liver or kidney cancer. CDR3 loop: CAISLMDPGGEGYNEQFF. CDR3 nucleotides: TGTGCCATCAGCCTTATGGACCCAGGGGGCGAGGGTTACAATGAGCAGTTCTTC.